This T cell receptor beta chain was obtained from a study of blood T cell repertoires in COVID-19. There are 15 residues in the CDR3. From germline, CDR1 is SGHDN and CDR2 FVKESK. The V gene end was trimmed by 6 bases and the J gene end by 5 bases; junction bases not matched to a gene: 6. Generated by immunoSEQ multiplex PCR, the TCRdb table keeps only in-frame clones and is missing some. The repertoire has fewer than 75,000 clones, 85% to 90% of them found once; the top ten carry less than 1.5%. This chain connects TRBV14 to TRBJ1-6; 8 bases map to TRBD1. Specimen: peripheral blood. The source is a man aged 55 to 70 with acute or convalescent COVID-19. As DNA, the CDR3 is TGTGCCAGCAGTCGACAGGGGTCTAATAATTCACCCCTCCACTTT. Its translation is CASSRQGSNNSPLHF.